This is a list of T cell receptor beta chains from one sample in a study of post-analysis software for immune sequencing data. TCRdb re-called the PCR reads with MiXCR, one entry per CDR3 protein. The sample gives about 400,000 distinct CDR3 sequences, roughly 30% of which show up once; 10% to 15% is in the top ten. Sample: blood. The receptor set was obtained from a girl aged 10 to 17 with multiple sclerosis. The conserved cysteine and the conserved F or W are not part of the CDR3 here. The order of the fields is CDR3 protein, V gene, J gene.

cdr3_aa: ASSLRQGGAGELF
v_call: TRBV12-3/TRBV12-4
j_call: TRBJ2-2

cdr3_aa: ASSPTGASQETQY
v_call: TRBV3-1
j_call: TRBJ2-5

cdr3_aa: ASRATGTGYT
v_call: TRBV12-3/TRBV12-4
j_call: TRBJ1-2

cdr3_aa: ASSPGATGYT
v_call: TRBV2
j_call: TRBJ1-2

cdr3_aa: ASGQDNSPLH
v_call: TRBV7-9
j_call: TRBJ1-6

cdr3_aa: ASSNDGALNTEAF
v_call: TRBV7-9
j_call: TRBJ1-1

cdr3_aa: ASSLESGQFDGYT
v_call: TRBV7-9
j_call: TRBJ1-2

cdr3_aa: ATSVGSDEQY
v_call: TRBV15
j_call: TRBJ2-5

cdr3_aa: AISGAAGKETQY
v_call: TRBV10-3
j_call: TRBJ2-5

cdr3_aa: ASSHDATGLAGGWN
v_call: TRBV28
j_call: TRBJ2-4

cdr3_aa: SVEGSIRIGDNEQF
v_call: TRBV29-1
j_call: TRBJ2-1

cdr3_aa: SAFRPDLHNTQY
v_call: TRBV20-1
j_call: TRBJ2-3

cdr3_aa: ASSYRVPGANVLT
v_call: TRBV3-1
j_call: TRBJ2-6

cdr3_aa: ASSFVGGTEAF
v_call: TRBV28
j_call: TRBJ1-1

cdr3_aa: ASSRDVRSNSYEQY
v_call: TRBV12-3/TRBV12-4
j_call: TRBJ2-7

cdr3_aa: ASSFSKRGWNQPQH
v_call: TRBV28
j_call: TRBJ1-5

cdr3_aa: AISPDLNQPQH
v_call: TRBV10-3
j_call: TRBJ1-5

cdr3_aa: ASSLYWGGEAETQY
v_call: TRBV12-3/TRBV12-4
j_call: TRBJ2-5

cdr3_aa: ASRSAGTGTGELF
v_call: TRBV12-3/TRBV12-4
j_call: TRBJ2-2

cdr3_aa: ASSGGQRTDTQY
v_call: TRBV5-1
j_call: TRBJ2-3

cdr3_aa: ASSLSGGPTDTPY
v_call: TRBV7-3
j_call: TRBJ2-3

cdr3_aa: ASSPGVGSPLH
v_call: TRBV7-3
j_call: TRBJ1-6

cdr3_aa: ASSEGTGGETQY
v_call: TRBV6-1
j_call: NA

cdr3_aa: ASSYYQGYEQY
v_call: TRBV6-5
j_call: TRBJ2-7

cdr3_aa: SADEGVTDTQY
v_call: TRBV29-1
j_call: TRBJ2-3

cdr3_aa: SAVAGGYNEQF
v_call: TRBV20-1
j_call: TRBJ2-1

cdr3_aa: ASSVEGVSNQPQH
v_call: TRBV9
j_call: TRBJ1-5

cdr3_aa: ASSLGRGGRDTQY
v_call: TRBV5-1
j_call: TRBJ2-3

cdr3_aa: ASSTPTGPGNTIY
v_call: TRBV5-5
j_call: TRBJ1-3

cdr3_aa: ASRGAWSSEQY
v_call: TRBV6-6
j_call: TRBJ2-7

cdr3_aa: ASSLVYEQY
v_call: TRBV7-9
j_call: TRBJ2-7

cdr3_aa: ASSLTEQGSTQY
v_call: TRBV6-5
j_call: TRBJ2-3

cdr3_aa: ASSLRRDEYNEQF
v_call: TRBV7-6
j_call: TRBJ2-1

cdr3_aa: ASSRTTSGNSDTQY
v_call: TRBV6-2/TRBV6-3
j_call: TRBJ2-3

cdr3_aa: ASSLEGSSPF
v_call: TRBV7-2
j_call: TRBJ1-1

cdr3_aa: ASSQARLSGANVLT
v_call: TRBV4-3
j_call: TRBJ2-6

cdr3_aa: ASSLLGGHTDTQY
v_call: TRBV12-3/TRBV12-4
j_call: TRBJ2-3

cdr3_aa: ASSLGLADNEQF
v_call: TRBV5-1
j_call: TRBJ2-1

cdr3_aa: ASSPRFNYGYT
v_call: TRBV12-3/TRBV12-4
j_call: TRBJ1-2

cdr3_aa: VSSSEGRKQF
v_call: TRBV7-6
j_call: TRBJ2-1

cdr3_aa: SARKLMRGDFETQY
v_call: TRBV20-1
j_call: TRBJ2-5

cdr3_aa: ASSIRQASYNEQF
v_call: TRBV7-6
j_call: TRBJ2-1

cdr3_aa: ASSPDIPGEQY
v_call: TRBV12-3/TRBV12-4
j_call: TRBJ2-5

cdr3_aa: ASSPSNRGTNYIEAF
v_call: TRBV5-1
j_call: TRBJ1-1

cdr3_aa: ASSLPEGLAGVNTDTQY
v_call: TRBV7-2
j_call: TRBJ2-3

cdr3_aa: ASSRGQEELGYT
v_call: TRBV4-2
j_call: TRBJ1-2

cdr3_aa: ASSLVGDEQY
v_call: TRBV11-2
j_call: TRBJ2-7

cdr3_aa: AITSVDTQY
v_call: TRBV10-3
j_call: TRBJ2-3

cdr3_aa: ASGQVRADYGYT
v_call: TRBV4-3
j_call: TRBJ1-2

cdr3_aa: ATSDPRQSNIQY
v_call: TRBV24-1
j_call: TRBJ2-4

cdr3_aa: ASSLVAAETQY
v_call: TRBV12-3/TRBV12-4
j_call: TRBJ2-5

cdr3_aa: ASSPWTRGTEAF
v_call: TRBV12-3/TRBV12-4
j_call: TRBJ1-1

cdr3_aa: ASSLSDGGRGEQF
v_call: TRBV27
j_call: TRBJ2-1

cdr3_aa: ASSFPGQGNDYT
v_call: TRBV5-6
j_call: TRBJ1-2